This TCR beta chain was captured by sequencing in a study of blood T cell repertoires in COVID-19. The germline CDR1 and CDR2 sequences are MNHEY and SMNVEV (reference sequence). Between the trimmed V and J ends, which lost 7 bases and 7 bases, there was a span of 10 bases. This CDR3 is built from 12 residues. This clone was picked up one time. Individuals drawn from approximately 26 US areas were roughly 18 to 95 years old. Clinical histories supplied by participants themselves formed the basis of cohort assignment. In Cohort 3, a recovered donor had either two negative PCRs, clearance, or symptom resolution. Methods used by the authors: Reference gene primer amplification yielded estimated nucleated cell counts. Libraries were prepared by immunoSEQ multiplex PCR; TCRdb keeps only in-frame clonotypes and omits some of them. V and J calls and clone size are as listed in that table; D and trimming were resolved from the DNA. The sample includes nearly 250,000 clones, approximately 85% of them seen just once.

The receptor's source is a woman between 45 and 60 years old who had recovered from COVID-19. The chain recombines TRBV27 with TRBJ1-4; tentatively, D is TRBD1 (5 bases). Sequenced: PBMCs or T cells enriched from blood (not recorded which). The DNA of the CDR3 is TGTGCCAGCACCCCGGGGGGTGAAAAACTGTTTTTT. It is translated as CASTPGGEKLFF.